This T cell receptor (beta chain) was documented in a study of cytomegalovirus exposure and HLA in healthy donors. Study-level findings and limits: Altogether, some 170 TCR beta chains were recorded as cytomegalovirus-associated. V- and J-gene trimming of TCR beta was linked (in a later analysis) to a missense DCLRE1C variant.

The primer mix had 60 Vbeta and 13 Jbeta primers. Only in-frame clones appear in the TCRdb table, and some are missing; sequencing was by immunoSEQ multiplex PCR. Of about 130,000 clones listed, 80% are singletons. A remark on this clone: Its antigen remains unidentified.

All donors participated as healthy donors of bone marrow. This CDR3 has 14 amino acids. Per germline, CDR1 SNHLY and CDR2 FYNNEI. This chain links TRBV2 with TRBJ2-5; D gene ambiguous. The J call may not be correct, given that the DNA end is closer to TRBJ2-7. This receptor was identified in a male donor in good health and CMV-seronegative. Sequencing input: PBMCs. As DNA, the CDR3 is TGTGCCAGCAGTGAAGCTCCCCTTACCTACGAGCAGTACTTC. Protein sequence: CASSEAPLTYEQYF.